This T cell receptor (beta chain) was found in a study of T cell responses to AZD1222 COVID-19 vaccine. Findings of the study overall: As reported, nearly half of all spike-specific TCRs target variant regions that are unmutated. Of the AZD1222 recipients, only 5 or 6 were seropositive at baseline. The donor group comprised mostly white British people and more females; the analysis possibly underestimated clonal diversity.

This clone was counted once. What it binds is not known. J gave up 4 bases and V 1 base, and 10 bases lay outside the gene matches. There are 16 residues in the CDR3. The germline gives CDR1 SGHRS, CDR2 YFSETQ. Repertoires were generated with immunoSEQ multiplex PCR, while TCRdb's copy carries only in-frame clones and drops some. The sample holds roughly 120,000 clones; about 85% are singletons and the top ten take 1.6%. This sequence was found in an adult in good health. Source: peripheral blood, taken on day 0 of AZD1222 vaccination. This chain connects TRBV5-1 to TRBJ1-1; the match to TRBD1 covers 7 bases. The CDR3 sequence: CASSLLTGWESTEAFF. As DNA, the CDR3 is TGCGCCAGCAGCTTGTTGACAGGGTGGGAGAGCACTGAAGCTTTCTTT.